What follows describes a single T cell receptor (beta chain). Its specificity is not known. The study ran its PCR with 60 Vbeta and 13 Jbeta primers. Generated by immunoSEQ multiplex PCR, the TCRdb table keeps only in-frame clones and is missing some. The table records over 130,000 clones, roughly three fifths of them present only once. The data originate from a study of cytomegalovirus exposure and HLA in healthy donors. Overall study results and limits: The majority of TCR sequences were rare, yet some public TCRs appeared in many donors. DRB1 showed the most TCR associations and HLA-C the fewest in a later analysis, as rates varied by HLA locus. In an earlier analysis, about 90% or about 30%: the productive usage of most TCR beta V segments.

Donors counted as nominally healthy when sampled, yet unrecorded immune exposures were likely. J was trimmed by 5 bases and V by 0 bases; bases with no gene match: 13. The germline V gene has CDR1 MGHRA and CDR2 YSYEKL. CDR3 size: 17 residues. Sequences were obtained from PBMCs. The TCR originated in a male donor in good health and CMV-seronegative. This rearrangement joins TRBV4-1 to TRBJ2-7; 7 bases map to TRBD1. In nucleotides, the CDR3 is TGCGCCAGCAGCCAAGATGTGAGGGAAGGGGGCTACCACGAGCAGTACTTC. Translation: CASSQDVREGGYHEQYF.